The 21 T cell receptor beta chains below all came from one sample that was sequenced in a study of naive and memory T cell subsets. Both TRBC1 and TRBC2 were covered by a beta constant-region primer of two equimolar oligonucleotides. A single record per CDR3 protein comes from TCRdb applying MiXCR to the UMI-ligation and nested PCR reads. This repertoire shows 130,000 to 150,000 distinct CDR3 sequences, approximately 15% found once; its top ten account for approximately 0.15%. Input material: naive CD4+ T cells from blood. The receptors here all came from a human donor in good health.

This sequence joins TRBV4-1 and TRBJ1-4, with D tentatively TRBD1 (5 bases). CDR3 length: 17 amino acids. V was shortened by 0 bases and J by 4 bases, with 15 bases between the two germline ends. The germline CDR1 and CDR2 sequences are MGHRA and YSYEKL. CDR3: CASSQDQGRGRNEKLFF. The CDR3 region has the DNA TGCGCCAGCAGCCAAGATCAAGGGAGGGGACGTAATGAAAAACTGTTTTTT.

This clonotype occurred a few times. J is TRBJ2-1 and V is TRBV29-1; maybe TRBD1 (6 bases). The CDR3 runs to 14 residues. CDR1 is SQVTM, CDR2 ANQGSEA, per germline. Between the trimmed V and J ends, which lost 7 bases and 4 bases, there was a span of 17 bases. This chain's CDR3 is CSALPITGYNEQFF. The CDR3 nucleotides are TGCAGCGCCCTACCGATAACAGGGTACAATGAGCAGTTCTTC.

The V call is TRBV6-1, the J call TRBJ2-1; tentatively, D is TRBD1 (6 bases). This CDR3 has 17 residues. V lost 2 bases and J lost 0, with 14 bases in between. Germline V lookup: CDR1 MNHNS, CDR2 SASEGT. CDR3 sequence reads: CASSEQMRGSSYNEQFF. The CDR3, as DNA: TGTGCCAGCAGTGAACAAATGAGGGGGAGCTCCTACAATGAGCAGTTCTTC.

This clonotype came up a few times. This chain links TRBV6-5 with TRBJ2-7; 7 bases map to TRBD2. Germline trimming cut 6 bases from V and 7 bases from J; bases unmatched to any gene: 12. Germline assignment: CDR1 MNHEY and CDR2 SVGAGI. The CDR3 covers 14 residues. The CDR3 reads CASSPAGPPWEQYF. In DNA, the CDR3 is TGTGCCAGCAGCCCAGCGGGGCCACCTTGGGAGCAGTACTTC.

This clonotype was seen a few times. This chain links TRBV5-1 with TRBJ2-3; D is ambiguous. V lost 4 bases to trimming and J lost 2 bases, with 14 bases between them. CDR3 length: 15 residues. Germline CDR1 and CDR2: SGHRS and YFSETQ. The CDR3 DNA reads TGCGCCAGCAGCCGCGACCCCCCCACCACAGATACGCAGTATTTT. Its translation is CASSRDPPTTDTQYF. The full variable domain, completed using reference TRBV5-1 and TRBJ2-3, is KAGVTQTPRYLIKTRGQQVTLSCSPISGHRSVSWYQQTPGQGLQFLFEYFSETQRNKGNFPGRFSGRQFSNSRSEMNVSTLELGDSALYLCASSRDPPTTDTQYFGPGTRLTVL.

There are a few counts of this clonotype. The chain is built from TRBV7-9 and TRBJ1-4, with D possibly TRBD1 on 6 matching bases. CDR3 length: 15 residues. CDR1 SEHNR and CDR2 FQNEAQ come from the germline V gene (reference sequence). The V and J ends lost 3 bases and 5 bases respectively, with 13 bases between them. In nucleotides, the CDR3 is TGTGCCAGCAGCTTTGGGGCAGGGGCGAATGAAAAACTGTTTTTT. Protein sequence: CASSFGAGANEKLFF.

This clonotype was recorded a few times. This chain uses TRBV6-5 with TRBJ2-2; the D gene is possibly TRBD1 (5 bases). Looked up from germline, CDR1 is MNHEY and CDR2 is SVGAGI. This CDR3 has 16 amino acids. Trimming removed 3 bases at V and 6 bases at J, with 17 bases between. CDR3 in DNA: TGTGCCAGCAGTTATATTAGGGCAGGGAAGCCCGGGGAGCTGTTTTTT. Protein: CASSYIRAGKPGELFF.

This clonotype has a handful of counts. The J gene is TRBJ2-1, the V gene TRBV5-1, with TRBD2 as a possible D gene (6 bases). V shed 6 bases and J shed 2 bases, with 12 bases lying between them. The germline gives CDR1 SGHRS, CDR2 YFSETQ. CDR3 size: 14 residues. CDR3 in DNA: TGCGCCAGCAACTTAGCGGCCCCCTACAATGAGCAGTTCTTC. Amino acids: CASNLAAPYNEQFF.

V and J are TRBV4-2 and TRBJ2-7; the match to TRBD2 covers 9 bases. The J segment lost 5 bases and the V segment lost 0 bases, leaving 8 bases of the junction unmatched. Germline lookup yields CDR1 LGHNA and CDR2 YNFKEQ. The CDR3 sequence is 16 residues long. Here the CDR3 DNA reads TGTGCCAGCAGCCAAGAGATTGTAGCGGGAGTCAACGAGCAGTACTTC. It specifies CASSQEIVAGVNEQYF.

This clonotype was seen only a few times. CDR3 amino acids: CASSTSGSFQETQYF. CDR3 DNA sequence: TGTGCCAGCAGTACTAGCGGGTCGTTTCAAGAGACCCAGTACTTC. This chain joins TRBV6-6 and TRBJ2-5, with 9 bases matching TRBD2. Germline CDR1 MNHNY, CDR2 SVGAGI (reference sequence). V was clipped by 5 bases and J by 2 bases; unmatched bases: 6. The length of the CDR3 is 15 residues.

V usage is TRBV5-1 and J usage is TRBJ1-3, with D perhaps matching TRBD1 (5 bases). Looked up from germline, CDR1 is SGHRS and CDR2 is YFSETQ. This CDR3 has 14 residues. The V end was cut by 4 bases, the J end by 4 bases, with 12 bases between. The CDR3 nucleotides read TGCGCCAGCAGCAAAGGGACGGAAGGAAACACCATATATTTT. Amino acids: CASSKGTEGNTIYF.

Only a few counts were recorded for this clonotype. The chain joins TRBV7-9 to TRBJ2-1, with D tentatively TRBD1 or TRBD2 (5 bases each). The ends were cut back, 0 bases at V and 13 bases at J, with 10 bases in the middle. The V gene's germline CDR1 is SEHNR and CDR2 FQNEAQ (reference sequence). The CDR3 is made up of 12 amino acids. The CDR3 reads CASSLAGTAQFF. CDR3 coding DNA: TGTGCCAGCAGCTTAGCCGGGACGGCTCAGTTCTTC.

The chain links TRBV16 to TRBJ1-5, with D unclear. Germline lookup yields CDR1 KGHSY and CDR2 FQNENV. This CDR3 has 13 amino acids. V was cut by 2 bases and J by 7 bases, with 9 bases left in between. The CDR3 sequence is CASSQGGGQPQHF. CDR3 in DNA: TGTGCCAGCAGCCAAGGTGGAGGACAGCCCCAGCATTTT.

V usage is TRBV5-1 and J usage is TRBJ2-7; 8 positions match TRBD1. CDR1 SGHRS and CDR2 YFSETQ come from the germline V gene. Trimming removed 4 bases from V and 0 bases from J; junction bases left unmatched: 3. The CDR3 has 14 amino acids. CDR3 residues: CASSQTGDSYEQYF. DNA of the CDR3: TGCGCCAGCAGCCAGACAGGGGACTCCTACGAGCAGTACTTC.

A few counts support this clonotype. The CDR3 DNA is TGCGCCAGCAGCTTGGCGGGAGGGGACGATACGCAGTATTTT. The encoded protein is CASSLAGGDDTQYF. The chain carries TRBV5-1 and TRBJ2-3; 8 nucleotides align to TRBD2. The CDR3 is 14 residues long. Germline values: CDR1 SGHRS, CDR2 YFSETQ. J lost 6 bases, V lost 0 bases, and 3 bases had no gene match.

The sample holds one count of this clonotype. The rearrangement joins TRBV6-1 to TRBJ2-6; D unresolved. The CDR3 runs 17 residues. Trimming shortened V by 1 base and J by 0 bases, and 10 bases separated the two germline ends. Germline V lookup: CDR1 MNHNS, CDR2 SASEGT. Here the CDR3 DNA reads TGTGCCAGCAGTGAAGGCTCTGGAGTCTCTGGGGCCAACGTCCTGACTTTC. Translating it yields CASSEGSGVSGANVLTF.

At least ten counts were recorded for this clonotype. The chain couples TRBV7-3 to TRBJ2-2; 7 positions match TRBD2. This CDR3 contains 15 residues. The ends lost 2 bases at V and 7 bases at J; junction bases unmatched: 7. In germline, CDR1 is SGHTA, CDR2 FQGTGA. The DNA for the CDR3 is TGTGCCAGCAGCTTAGCCGGGAGGCCGGGCGGGGAGCTGTTTTTT. Its translation: CASSLAGRPGGELFF.

This clonotype was detected a few times. This chain connects TRBV7-9 to TRBJ2-1; D ambiguous. The CDR3 runs 16 residues. Germline CDR1 reads SEHNR; CDR2 reads FQNEAQ (reference sequence). Trimming cost V 5 bases and J 2 bases, with 16 bases left between them. CDR3 amino acids: CASSPRRALTYNEQFF. The CDR3 nucleotides read TGTGCCAGCAGCCCTAGACGGGCCCTTACCTACAATGAGCAGTTCTTC.

The gene calls are TRBV5-4 and TRBJ2-7; the D is unclear. CDR1 SGHNT and CDR2 YYREEE come from the germline V gene (reference sequence). This CDR3 comprises 14 residues. Trimming removed 1 base from V and 2 bases from J, with 10 bases in between. This chain's CDR3 is CASSLWSEAYEQYF. The CDR3 DNA reads TGTGCCAGCAGCTTGTGGTCTGAAGCCTACGAGCAGTACTTC. Full variable domain (outside the CDR3, taken from reference TRBV5-4 and TRBJ2-7): ETGVTQSPTHLIKTRGQQVTLRCSSQSGHNTVSWYQQALGQGPQFIFQYYREEENGRGNFPPRFSGLQFPNYSSELNVNALELDDSALYLCASSLWSEAYEQYFGPGTRLTVT.

The V and J genes are TRBV12-3 or TRBV12-4 and TRBJ2-7; possibly TRBD1 or TRBD2 for D (5 bases each). V lost 5 bases and J lost 3, with 20 bases in between. The CDR3 runs 16 residues. The CDR3 spells CASSPVTGRGYYEQYF. CDR3 coding DNA: TGTGCCAGCAGTCCCGTTACGGGACGGGGCTACTACGAGCAGTACTTC.

V is TRBV6-5 and J is TRBJ1-4; a possible D gene is TRBD1 (5 bases). Germline loops: CDR1 MNHEY, CDR2 SVGAGI. V lost 2 bases, J lost 7 bases, and 14 bases lay in between. The CDR3 is made up of 15 amino acids. This chain's CDR3 is CASSYTGPGPEKLFF. The CDR3 DNA follows: TGTGCCAGCAGTTACACTGGACCGGGGCCTGAAAAACTGTTTTTT.